Shown below are 21 T cell receptor beta chains from a single sample sequenced in a study of Ad26.COV2.S vaccination and SARS-CoV-2 variants. The treatment is: some 19 received Ad26.COV2.S at low or high dose, single or two shots; roughly five received placebo; per-sample allocation not given. Sampling took place 63 days after the first vaccine or placebo injection. The assay was immunoSEQ multiplex PCR, and TCRdb's table has in-frame clones only and misses some. Of some 500,000 clones listed, roughly 89% are singletons. The sample consisted of peripheral blood, taken in a trial of Ad26.COV2.S vaccine versus placebo. All receptors come from a person between 18 and 59 years old who received the Ad26.COV2.S COVID-19 vaccine or a placebo.

This chain connects TRBV24-1 to TRBJ1-3; D is perhaps TRBD1 (5 bases). V lost 9 bases and J lost 6, with 20 bases in between. The CDR3 runs to 15 residues. Per the germline V gene, CDR1 is KGHDR and CDR2 is SFDVKD. The DNA of the CDR3 is TGTGCCACCCGTCCGGGGGAGGATTGGGAAAACACCATATATTTT. Translation gives CATRPGEDWENTIYF.

This chain links TRBV19 with TRBJ1-2; maybe TRBD1 (6 bases). The V gene lost 1 base and the J gene lost 8 bases, with 14 bases spanning the gap. The CDR3 consists of 14 residues. Germline values: CDR1 LNHDA, CDR2 SQIVND (reference sequence). The CDR3 region is CASSIVRTDVGYTF. In nucleotides, the CDR3 is TGTGCCAGTAGTATAGTGAGGACAGATGTAGGCTACACCTTC. Filled out from reference TRBV19 and TRBJ1-2, the complete variable domain reads DGGITQSPKYLFRKEGQNVTLSCEQNLNHDAMYWYRQDPGQGLRLIYYSQIVNDFQKGDIAEGYSVSREKKESFPLTVTSAQKNPTAFYLCASSIVRTDVGYTFGSGTRLTVV.

The CDR3 DNA reads as TGTGCCAGCTCACCGATGTCAGGGGGCGCGGCTCAGCCCCAGCATTTT. Translated, it gives CASSPMSGGAAQPQHF. The rearrangement links TRBV18 to TRBJ1-5; 8 nucleotides agree with TRBD1. The length of the CDR3 is 16 residues. The germline V gene encodes CDR1 KGHSH and CDR2 LQKENI. V shed 3 bases and J 6 bases; nucleotides not matched to a gene: 10.

The rearrangement links TRBV13 to TRBJ2-2, with 15 nucleotides matching TRBD2. This CDR3 is built from 20 residues. With V trimmed by 1 base and J by 6 bases, 12 bases remained unmatched. The germline V gene encodes CDR1 PRHDT and CDR2 FYEKMQ (reference sequence). CDR3 sequence: CASSLEIRTSGGALAGELFF. CDR3 DNA: TGTGCCAGCAGCTTAGAGATCCGGACTAGCGGGGGGGCTTTGGCCGGGGAGCTGTTTTTT.

The chain carries TRBV7-2 and TRBJ1-1; TRBD1 is a possible D gene (5 bases). Germline V lookup: CDR1 SGHTA, CDR2 FQGNSA. The germline V and J ends were trimmed by 1 base and 9 bases, with 12 bases remaining between them. This CDR3 spans 13 amino acids. The CDR3 loop reads CASSLERGPQAFF. CDR3 DNA sequence: TGTGCCAGCAGCTTAGAGAGGGGCCCTCAAGCTTTCTTT.

V and J are TRBV25-1 and TRBJ2-7; D not resolved. V shed 1 base and J shed 9 bases, with 13 bases lying between them. This CDR3 has 13 amino acids. The germline V gene has CDR1 MGHDK and CDR2 SYGVNS. The CDR3 protein is CASSESGAAGQYV. The CDR3 nucleotides read TGTGCCAGCAGTGAATCTGGAGCTGCAGGGCAGTACGTC.

The CDR3 loop reads CASSPPNSRQNTEAFF. CDR3 DNA: TGTGCCAGCTCACCACCGAATTCCCGGCAGAACACTGAAGCTTTCTTT. J is TRBJ1-1 and V is TRBV18, with no clear D. V was shortened by 0 bases and J by 1 base, with 12 bases between the two germline ends. Germline lookup yields CDR1 KGHSH and CDR2 LQKENI. The CDR3 covers 16 residues.

The rearrangement uses TRBV5-6 and TRBJ1-6; 7 nucleotides line up with TRBD1. The CDR3 has 18 residues. The ends lost 4 bases at V and 0 bases at J; junction bases unmatched: 10. Germline V gene lookup returns CDR1 SGHDT and CDR2 YYEEEE. Here the CDR3 reads CASSLDRARVSYNSPLHF. The CDR3 DNA is TGTGCCAGCAGCCTCGACAGGGCCCGGGTCTCCTATAATTCACCCCTCCACTTT.

This chain links TRBV11-1 with TRBJ2-5; 8 bases agree with TRBD2. J gave up 5 bases and V 6 bases, and 5 bases lay outside the gene matches. The germline gives CDR1 SGHAT, CDR2 FQDESV (reference sequence). This CDR3 spans 13 amino acids. The chain's CDR3 is CASRLSGTETQYF. CDR3 in DNA: TGTGCCAGCAGGCTTAGCGGGACGGAGACCCAGTACTTC. Full variable domain (missing parts from reference TRBV11-1 and TRBJ2-5): EAEVAQSPRYKITEKSQAVAFWCDPISGHATLYWYRQILGQGPELLVQFQDESVVDDSQLPKDRFSAERLKGVDSTLKIQPAELGDSAMYLCASRLSGTETQYFGPGTRLLVL.

The rearrangement uses TRBV6-6 and TRBJ1-2; D gene unclear. CDR1 is MNHNY, CDR2 SVGAGI, per germline (reference sequence). The CDR3 consists of 12 residues. V shed 8 bases and J shed 8 bases, with 15 bases lying between them. CDR3 protein: CASAGTRRGYTF. For the CDR3, the DNA is TGTGCCAGCGCTGGAACCAGGCGCGGCTACACCTTC.

The chain carries TRBV4-2 and TRBJ1-3; D perhaps matches TRBD1 (5 bases). V gave up 4 bases and J gave up 1 base, with 11 bases separating them. The length of the CDR3 is 15 residues. The germline V gene has CDR1 LGHNA and CDR2 YNFKEQ. The CDR3 loop reads CASSPGGGSGNTIYF. CDR3 DNA: TGTGCCAGCAGCCCCGGCGGGGGATCTGGAAACACCATATATTTT.

CDR3 sequence reads: CASSYDRGYGYTF. Written as DNA, the CDR3 is TGTGCCAGCAGTTATGACAGGGGCTATGGCTACACCTTC. The genes are TRBV2 and TRBJ1-2, with 8 bases matching TRBD1. V lost 5 bases to trimming and J lost 4 bases; unmatched junction nucleotides: 3. The CDR3 is made up of 13 amino acids. Per the germline V gene, CDR1 is SNHLY and CDR2 is FYNNEI.

This chain uses TRBV10-3 with TRBJ1-6, with 9 bases lining up with TRBD1. J lost 9 bases, V lost 5 bases, and 11 bases had no gene match. Germline V gene data show CDR1 as ENHRY and CDR2 as SYGVKD. The CDR3 runs 16 residues. CDR3 DNA sequence: TGTGCCATCAGTCAAGAAGGCGGGACAGGGTTTTCACCCCTCCACTTT. Translating it yields CAISQEGGTGFSPLHF.

The chain joins TRBV6-5 to TRBJ1-3; D unclear. Germline lookup yields CDR1 MNHEY and CDR2 SVGAGI. This CDR3 spans 15 amino acids. The V and J ends lost 8 bases and 1 base respectively, with 15 bases between them. As DNA, the CDR3 is TGTGCCAGCTTTATCGGCAGGACTTCTGGAAACACCATATATTTT. This codes for CASFIGRTSGNTIYF.

The genes are TRBV7-8 and TRBJ1-5; 7 bases fit TRBD1. Trimming at V came to 1 base and at J to 0 bases, leaving 6 bases not matched to a gene. This CDR3 is 17 amino acids long. Germline CDR1 SGHVS, CDR2 FQNEAQ. The CDR3 region is CASSLGQGHYSNQPQHF. The CDR3, as DNA: TGTGCCAGCAGCTTAGGACAGGGCCACTATAGCAATCAGCCCCAGCATTTT.

This chain connects TRBV25-1 to TRBJ1-6, with D perhaps matching TRBD1 (5 bases). V lost 2 bases and J 0 bases, leaving 11 bases between the germline ends. The germline CDR1 and CDR2 sequences are MGHDK and SYGVNS. There are 17 residues in the CDR3. As DNA, the CDR3 is TGTGCCAGCAGTGAACGGGGACTTTCCTCCTATAATTCACCCCTCCACTTT. This translates into CASSERGLSSYNSPLHF.

The chain couples TRBV6-2 or TRBV6-3 to TRBJ1-6, with no clear D. The CDR3 length is 16 residues. Trimming took 0 bases from V and 0 from J, leaving 6 bases between them. Germline CDR1 MNHEY, CDR2 SVGEGT. DNA of the CDR3: TGTGCCAGCAGTTACTCGGCTAGCTCCTATAATTCACCCCTCCACTTT. Encoded protein: CASSYSASSYNSPLHF.

There are a few counts of this clone. V usage is TRBV5-4 and J usage is TRBJ2-3; D not resolved. The CDR3 is 15 residues long. Germline CDR1 reads SGHNT; CDR2 reads YYREEE (reference sequence). V was pared by 2 bases and J by 5 bases, with 15 bases between. The CDR3 protein is CASSFPERLGDTQYF. The CDR3 DNA reads TGTGCCAGCAGCTTCCCCGAGAGGTTGGGAGATACGCAGTATTTT.

This clone showed up just a few times. This sequence joins TRBV6-6 and TRBJ1-6; no clear D. The CDR3 has 11 amino acids. V lost 8 bases to trimming and J lost 8 bases, with 7 bases between them. CDR1 and CDR2 from the germline V gene are MNHNY and SVGAGI (reference sequence). CDR3: CASSTDSPLHF. The DNA for the CDR3 is TGTGCCAGCTCAACCGATTCACCCCTCCACTTT.

This clone was observed a single time. The J gene is TRBJ1-2, the V gene TRBV28; 8 bases are a match to TRBD1. After removal of 6 bases from V and 7 bases from J, the junction contained 13 bases not matched to a gene. The CDR3 has 15 amino acids. Germline lookup yields CDR1 MDHEN and CDR2 SYDVKM. CDR3 sequence reads: CASRTTGTGLGGYTF. For the CDR3, the DNA is TGTGCCAGCAGGACAACCGGGACAGGACTTGGTGGCTACACCTTC.

J is TRBJ2-1 and V is TRBV4-3, with D perhaps matching TRBD1 or TRBD2 (7 bases each). Germline V CDR1 and CDR2: LGHNA, YSLEER. The CDR3 contains 16 residues. Trimming left V 4 bases short and J 3 bases short, with 16 bases between. CDR3 loop: CASSLTGRGSYNEQFF. CDR3 DNA sequence: TGCGCCAGCAGCCTGACAGGGAGGGGCAGCTACAATGAGCAGTTCTTC.